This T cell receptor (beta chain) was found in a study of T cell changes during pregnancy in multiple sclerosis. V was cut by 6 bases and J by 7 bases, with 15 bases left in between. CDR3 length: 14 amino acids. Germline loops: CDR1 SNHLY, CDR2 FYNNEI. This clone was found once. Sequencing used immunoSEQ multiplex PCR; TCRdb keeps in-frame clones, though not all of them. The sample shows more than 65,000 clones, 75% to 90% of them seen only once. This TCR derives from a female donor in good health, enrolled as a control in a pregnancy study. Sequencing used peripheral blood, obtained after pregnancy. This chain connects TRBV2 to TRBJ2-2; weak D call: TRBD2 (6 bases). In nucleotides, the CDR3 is TGTGCCAGCAGCTTAATGGACTACCACGGGGAGCTGTTTTTT. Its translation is CASSLMDYHGELFF. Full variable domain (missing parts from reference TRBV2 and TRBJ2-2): EPEVTQTPSHQVTQMGQEVILRCVPISNHLYFYWYRQILGQKVEFLVSFYNNEISEKSEIFDDQFSVERPDGSNFTLKIRSTKLEDSAMYFCASSLMDYHGELFFGEGSRLTVL.